This T cell receptor beta chain originates from a study of blood T cell repertoires in COVID-19. Study overall: Italy, Spain and the United States were the sources of the convalescent and acute COVID-19 samples. PBMCs, B-cell-depleted T cells, or T cells were the source of the cDNA or gDNA that made up the material.

The CDR3 spans 12 residues. Germline V gene sequence: CDR1 MGHRA, CDR2 YSYEKL. The trim removed 11 bases at V and 3 bases at J, leaving 4 bases unmatched. Researchers sorted participants into cohorts using their self-reported clinical history. Profiling relied on immunoSEQ multiplex PCR, and the TCRdb table lists in-frame clones only, not all of them. The sample gives some 380,000 clones, approximately 85% of which show up once; around 1.9% is in the top ten. The sequenced sample consisted of PBMCs or T cells enriched from blood (not recorded which). The receptor was isolated from a woman in her forties with acute COVID-19. The chain couples TRBV4-1 to TRBJ1-5; 7 bases align to TRBD1. In DNA form, the CDR3 reads TGCGCCCCTACAGGGGTCAATCAGCCCCAGCATTTT. It yields the protein CAPTGVNQPQHF.